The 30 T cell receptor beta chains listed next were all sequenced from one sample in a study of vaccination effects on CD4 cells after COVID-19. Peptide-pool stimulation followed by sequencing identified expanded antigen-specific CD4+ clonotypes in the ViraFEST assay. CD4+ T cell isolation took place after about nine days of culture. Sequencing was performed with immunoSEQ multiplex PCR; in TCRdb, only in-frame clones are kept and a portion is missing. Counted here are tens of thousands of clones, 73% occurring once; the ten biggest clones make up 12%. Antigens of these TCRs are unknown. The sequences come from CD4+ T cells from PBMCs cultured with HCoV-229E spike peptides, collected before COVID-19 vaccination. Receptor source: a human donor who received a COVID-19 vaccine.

The CDR3 loop reads CSASEGTGNSPLHF. The CDR3 coding sequence is TGCAGTGCTAGTGAGGGGACTGGCAATTCACCCCTCCACTTT. The J gene is TRBJ1-6, the V gene TRBV20-1; the D gene is possibly TRBD1 (5 bases). The CDR3 has 14 amino acids. The V and J ends lost 3 bases and 7 bases respectively, with 13 bases between them. The germline V gene has CDR1 DFQATT and CDR2 SNEGSKA (reference sequence).

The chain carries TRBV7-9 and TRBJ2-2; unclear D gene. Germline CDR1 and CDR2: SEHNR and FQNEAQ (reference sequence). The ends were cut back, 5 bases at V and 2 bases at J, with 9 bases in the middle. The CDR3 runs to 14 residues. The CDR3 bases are TGTGCCAGCAGCAGAGAGCGAAACACCGGGGAGCTGTTTTTT. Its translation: CASSRERNTGELFF.

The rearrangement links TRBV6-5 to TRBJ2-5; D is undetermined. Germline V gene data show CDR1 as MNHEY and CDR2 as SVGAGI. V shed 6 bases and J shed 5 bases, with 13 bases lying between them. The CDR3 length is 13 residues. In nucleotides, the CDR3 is TGTGCCAGCAGACCGGCGGATCGGGAGACCCAGTACTTC. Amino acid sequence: CASRPADRETQYF.

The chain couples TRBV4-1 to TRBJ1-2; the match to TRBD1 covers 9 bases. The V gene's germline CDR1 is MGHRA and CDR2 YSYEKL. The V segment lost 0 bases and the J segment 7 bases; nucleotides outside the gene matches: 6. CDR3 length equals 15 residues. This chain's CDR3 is CASSQDQQGAGGYTF. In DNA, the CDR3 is TGCGCCAGCAGCCAAGACCAACAGGGGGCCGGTGGCTACACCTTC.

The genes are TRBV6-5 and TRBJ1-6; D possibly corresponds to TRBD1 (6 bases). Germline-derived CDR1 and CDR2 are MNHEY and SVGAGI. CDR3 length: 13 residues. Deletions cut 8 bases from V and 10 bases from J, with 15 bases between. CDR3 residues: CASQFRGGSPLHF. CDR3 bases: TGTGCCAGCCAATTTAGAGGGGGATCACCCCTCCACTTT.

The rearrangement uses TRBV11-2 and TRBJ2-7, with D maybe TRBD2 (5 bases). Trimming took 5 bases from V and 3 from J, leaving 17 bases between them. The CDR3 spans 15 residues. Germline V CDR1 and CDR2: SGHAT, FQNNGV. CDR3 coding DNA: TGTGCCAGCAGCGTAACTAGAATCAATATCTACGAGCAGTACTTC. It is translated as CASSVTRINIYEQYF.

The CDR3 is CASSLDQGGSFPGEQFF. CDR3 coding DNA: TGTGCCAGCAGCTTAGATCAGGGCGGGAGCTTCCCCGGTGAGCAGTTCTTC. The gene calls are TRBV11-3 and TRBJ2-1; TRBD2 matches at 7 bases. Germline CDR1 and CDR2: SGHNT and YENEEA. The CDR3 has 17 residues. J was trimmed by 9 bases and V by 0 bases; bases with no gene match: 14. Full variable domain (outside the CDR3, taken from reference TRBV11-3 and TRBJ2-1): EAGVVQSPRYKIIEKKQPVAFWCNPISGHNTLYWYLQNLGQGPELLIRYENEEAVDDSQLPKDRFSAERLKGVDSTLKIQPAELGDSAVYLCASSLDQGGSFPGEQFFGPGTRLTVL.

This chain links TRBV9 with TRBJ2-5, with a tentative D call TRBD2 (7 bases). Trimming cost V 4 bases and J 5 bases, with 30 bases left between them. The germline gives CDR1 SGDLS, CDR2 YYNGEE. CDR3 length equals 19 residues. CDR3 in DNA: TGTGCCAGCAGCCCAAAGGGGGGGGCTCCAATTCGCGAGCGGGAGACCCAGTACTTC. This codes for CASSPKGGAPIRERETQYF.

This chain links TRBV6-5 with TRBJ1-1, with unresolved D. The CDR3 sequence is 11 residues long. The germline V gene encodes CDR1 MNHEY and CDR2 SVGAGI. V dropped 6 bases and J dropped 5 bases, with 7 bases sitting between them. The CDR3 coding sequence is TGTGCCAGCAGCCGGGGTACTGAAGCTTTCTTT. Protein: CASSRGTEAFF.

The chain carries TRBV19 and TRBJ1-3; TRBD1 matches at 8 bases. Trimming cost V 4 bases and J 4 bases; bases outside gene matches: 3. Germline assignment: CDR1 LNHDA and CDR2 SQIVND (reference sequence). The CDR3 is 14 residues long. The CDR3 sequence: CASSRQGIGNTIYF. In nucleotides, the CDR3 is TGTGCCAGTAGTAGACAGGGGATCGGAAACACCATATATTTT.

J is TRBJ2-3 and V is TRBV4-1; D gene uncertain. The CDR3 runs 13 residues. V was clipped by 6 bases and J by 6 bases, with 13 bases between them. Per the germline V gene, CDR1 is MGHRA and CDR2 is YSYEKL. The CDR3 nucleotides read TGCGCCAGCAGTCCAGAAGTGGGGGATACGCAGTATTTT. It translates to CASSPEVGDTQYF.

The CDR3 is CASGSVAGQSYGYTF. As DNA, the CDR3 is TGTGCCAGCGGGTCCGTGGCAGGCCAAAGCTATGGCTACACCTTC. The chain carries TRBV2 and TRBJ1-2; no clear D gene. Looked up from germline, CDR1 is SNHLY and CDR2 is FYNNEI. CDR3 length: 15 amino acids. Trimming pared 8 bases from V and 4 bases from J, leaving 20 bases between.

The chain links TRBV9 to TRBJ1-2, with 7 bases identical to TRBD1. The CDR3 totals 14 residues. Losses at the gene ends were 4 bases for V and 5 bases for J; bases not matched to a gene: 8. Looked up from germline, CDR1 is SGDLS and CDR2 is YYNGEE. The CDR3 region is CASSSTGSWYGYTF. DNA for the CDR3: TGTGCCAGCAGCTCGACAGGGTCCTGGTATGGCTACACCTTC.

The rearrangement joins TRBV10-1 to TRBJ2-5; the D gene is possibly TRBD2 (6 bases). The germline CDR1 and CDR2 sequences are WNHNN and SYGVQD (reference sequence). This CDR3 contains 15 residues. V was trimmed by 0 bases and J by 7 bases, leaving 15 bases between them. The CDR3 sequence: CASSESFRETSTQYF. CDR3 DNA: TGCGCCAGCAGTGAGTCGTTCCGGGAGACGTCGACCCAGTACTTC.

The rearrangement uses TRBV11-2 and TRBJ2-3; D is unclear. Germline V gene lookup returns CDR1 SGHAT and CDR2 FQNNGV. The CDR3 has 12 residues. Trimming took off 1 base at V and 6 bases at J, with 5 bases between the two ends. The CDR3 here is CASSLGVDTQYF. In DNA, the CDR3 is TGTGCCAGCAGCTTAGGGGTGGATACGCAGTATTTT.

In nucleotides, the CDR3 is TGTGCCAGCAGCTTGACCCGTAGGGAGACCCAGTACTTC. Translated: CASSLTRRETQYF. The rearrangement joins TRBV5-6 to TRBJ2-5; D not resolved. The V gene lost 1 base and the J gene lost 5 bases, with 9 bases spanning the gap. The CDR3 sequence is 13 residues long. Germline V gene sequence: CDR1 SGHDT, CDR2 YYEEEE. The whole variable domain, filled in from reference TRBV5-6 and TRBJ2-5, reads DAGVTQSPTHLIKTRGQQVTLRCSPKSGHDTVSWYQQALGQGPQFIFQYYEEEERQRGNFPDRFSGHQFPNYSSELNVNALLLGDSALYLCASSLTRRETQYFGPGTRLLVL.

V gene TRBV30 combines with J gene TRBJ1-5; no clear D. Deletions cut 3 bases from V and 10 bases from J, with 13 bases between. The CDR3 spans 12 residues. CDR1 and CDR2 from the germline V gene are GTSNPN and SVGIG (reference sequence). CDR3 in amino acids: CAWSEGNIPQHF. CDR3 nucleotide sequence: TGTGCCTGGAGCGAGGGTAACATACCCCAGCATTTT. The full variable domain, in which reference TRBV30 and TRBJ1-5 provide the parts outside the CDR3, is SQTIHQWPATLVQPVGSPLSLECTVEGTSNPNLYWYRQAAGRGLQLLFYSVGIGQISSEVPQNLSASRPQDRQFILSSKKLLLSDSGFYLCAWSEGNIPQHFGDGTRLSIL.

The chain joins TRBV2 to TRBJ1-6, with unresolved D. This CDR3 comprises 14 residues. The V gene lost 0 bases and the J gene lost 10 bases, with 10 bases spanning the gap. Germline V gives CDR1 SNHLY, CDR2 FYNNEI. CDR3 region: CASSEAGRTSPLHF. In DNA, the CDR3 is TGTGCCAGCAGTGAAGCAGGTAGAACCTCACCCCTCCACTTT.

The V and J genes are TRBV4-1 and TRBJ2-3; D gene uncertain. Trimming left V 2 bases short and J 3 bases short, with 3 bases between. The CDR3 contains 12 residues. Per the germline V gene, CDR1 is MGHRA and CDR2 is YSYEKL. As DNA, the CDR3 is TGCGCCAGCAGCCAAAGAACAGATACGCAGTATTTT. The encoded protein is CASSQRTDTQYF.

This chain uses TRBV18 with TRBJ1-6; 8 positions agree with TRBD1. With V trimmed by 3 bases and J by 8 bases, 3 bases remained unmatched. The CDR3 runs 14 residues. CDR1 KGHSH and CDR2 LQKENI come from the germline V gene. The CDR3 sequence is CASSPTGEDSPLHF. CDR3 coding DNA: TGTGCCAGCTCACCGACAGGGGAGGATTCACCCCTCCACTTT.

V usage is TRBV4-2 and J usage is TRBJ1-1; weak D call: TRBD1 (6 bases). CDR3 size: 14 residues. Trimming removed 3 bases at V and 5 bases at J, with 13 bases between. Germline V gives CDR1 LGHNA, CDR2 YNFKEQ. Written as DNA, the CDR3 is TGTGCCAGCAGCCATCTACAGGGCGTGACTGAAGCTTTCTTT. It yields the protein CASSHLQGVTEAFF.

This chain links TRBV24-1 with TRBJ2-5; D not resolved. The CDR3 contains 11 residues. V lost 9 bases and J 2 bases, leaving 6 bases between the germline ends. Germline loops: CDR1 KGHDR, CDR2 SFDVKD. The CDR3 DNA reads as TGTGCCACCGGCACACAAGAGACCCAGTACTTC. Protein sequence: CATGTQETQYF.

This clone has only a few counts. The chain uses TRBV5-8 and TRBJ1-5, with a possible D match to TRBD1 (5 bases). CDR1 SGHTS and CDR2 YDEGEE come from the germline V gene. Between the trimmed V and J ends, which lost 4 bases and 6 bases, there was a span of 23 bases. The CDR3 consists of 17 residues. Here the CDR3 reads CASSLRLPRGLGQPQHF. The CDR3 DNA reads TGTGCCAGCAGCCTTCGCCTCCCCCGGGGACTTGGTCAGCCCCAGCATTTT.

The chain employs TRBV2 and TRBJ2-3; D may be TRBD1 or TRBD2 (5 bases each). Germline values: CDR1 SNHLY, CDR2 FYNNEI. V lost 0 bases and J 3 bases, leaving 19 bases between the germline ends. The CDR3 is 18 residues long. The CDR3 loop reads CASSEALLSSRATDTQYF. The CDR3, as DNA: TGTGCCAGCAGTGAAGCGCTTCTGTCTAGCAGGGCGACAGATACGCAGTATTTT.

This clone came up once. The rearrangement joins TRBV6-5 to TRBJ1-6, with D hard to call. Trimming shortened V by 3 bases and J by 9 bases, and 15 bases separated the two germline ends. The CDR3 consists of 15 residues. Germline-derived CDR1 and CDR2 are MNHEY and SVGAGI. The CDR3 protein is CASSYLDAGISPLHF. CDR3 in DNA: TGTGCCAGCAGTTATTTGGACGCGGGCATTTCACCCCTCCACTTT.

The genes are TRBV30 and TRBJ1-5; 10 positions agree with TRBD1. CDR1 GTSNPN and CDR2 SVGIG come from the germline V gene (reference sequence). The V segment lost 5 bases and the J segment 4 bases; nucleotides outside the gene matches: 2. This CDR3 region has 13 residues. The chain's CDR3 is CAWAGQGNQPQHF. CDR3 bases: TGTGCCTGGGCGGGACAGGGGAATCAGCCCCAGCATTTT. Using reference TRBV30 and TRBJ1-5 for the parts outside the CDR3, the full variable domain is SQTIHQWPATLVQPVGSPLSLECTVEGTSNPNLYWYRQAAGRGLQLLFYSVGIGQISSEVPQNLSASRPQDRQFILSSKKLLLSDSGFYLCAWAGQGNQPQHFGDGTRLSIL.

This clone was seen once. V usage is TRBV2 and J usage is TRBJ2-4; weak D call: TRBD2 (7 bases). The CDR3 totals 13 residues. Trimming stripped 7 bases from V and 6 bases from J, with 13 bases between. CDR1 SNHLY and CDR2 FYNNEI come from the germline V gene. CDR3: CASTWGGGNIQYF. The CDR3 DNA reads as TGTGCCAGCACGTGGGGGGGCGGAAACATTCAGTACTTC.

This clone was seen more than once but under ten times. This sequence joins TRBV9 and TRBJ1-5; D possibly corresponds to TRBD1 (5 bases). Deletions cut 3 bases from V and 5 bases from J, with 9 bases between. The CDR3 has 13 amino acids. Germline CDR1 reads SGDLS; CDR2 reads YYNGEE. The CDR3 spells CASSGQPDQPQHF. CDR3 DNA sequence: TGTGCCAGCAGCGGACAGCCAGATCAGCCCCAGCATTTT.

The CDR3 loop is CASSFQGTNTEAFF. CDR3 in DNA: TGTGCCAGCAGCTTTCAGGGGACGAACACTGAAGCTTTCTTT. The chain combines TRBV7-2 with TRBJ1-1; D perhaps matches TRBD1 (6 bases). CDR1 is SGHTA and CDR2 is FQGNSA in the germline V gene. This CDR3 spans 14 amino acids. Trimming shortened V by 3 bases and J by 1 base, and 9 bases separated the two germline ends.

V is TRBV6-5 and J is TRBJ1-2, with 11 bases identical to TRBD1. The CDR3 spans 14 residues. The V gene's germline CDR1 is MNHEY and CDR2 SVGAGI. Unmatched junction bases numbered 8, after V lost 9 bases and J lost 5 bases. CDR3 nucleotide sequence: TGTGCCAGTTTGAGGGACAGGGGGAAGTATGGCTACACCTTC. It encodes CASLRDRGKYGYTF.